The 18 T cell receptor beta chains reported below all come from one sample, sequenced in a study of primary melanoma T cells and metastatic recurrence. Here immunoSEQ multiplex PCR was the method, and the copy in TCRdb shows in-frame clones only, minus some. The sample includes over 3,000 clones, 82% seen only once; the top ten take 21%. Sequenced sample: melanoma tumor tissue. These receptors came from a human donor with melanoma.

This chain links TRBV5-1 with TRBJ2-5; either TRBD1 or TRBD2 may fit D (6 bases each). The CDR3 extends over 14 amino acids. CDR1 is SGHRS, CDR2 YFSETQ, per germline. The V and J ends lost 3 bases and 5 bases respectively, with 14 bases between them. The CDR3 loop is CASSWGAGQETQYF. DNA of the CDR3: TGCGCCAGCAGCTGGGGGGCGGGGCAGGAGACCCAGTACTTC. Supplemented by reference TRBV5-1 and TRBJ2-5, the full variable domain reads KAGVTQTPRYLIKTRGQQVTLSCSPISGHRSVSWYQQTPGQGLQFLFEYFSETQRNKGNFPGRFSGRQFSNSRSEMNVSTLELGDSALYLCASSWGAGQETQYFGPGTRLLVL.

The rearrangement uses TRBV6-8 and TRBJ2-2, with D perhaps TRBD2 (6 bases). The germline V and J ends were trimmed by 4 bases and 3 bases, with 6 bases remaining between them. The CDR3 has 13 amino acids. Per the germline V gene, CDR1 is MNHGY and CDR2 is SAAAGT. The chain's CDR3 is CASSSGDTGELFF. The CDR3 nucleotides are TGTGCCAGCAGTTCGGGGGACACCGGGGAGCTGTTTTTT.

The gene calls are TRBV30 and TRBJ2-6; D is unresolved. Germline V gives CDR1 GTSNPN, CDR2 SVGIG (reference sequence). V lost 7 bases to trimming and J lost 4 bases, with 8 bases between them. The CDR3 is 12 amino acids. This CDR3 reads CAYSRGANVLTF. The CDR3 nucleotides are TGTGCCTACTCGAGAGGGGCCAACGTCCTGACTTTC.

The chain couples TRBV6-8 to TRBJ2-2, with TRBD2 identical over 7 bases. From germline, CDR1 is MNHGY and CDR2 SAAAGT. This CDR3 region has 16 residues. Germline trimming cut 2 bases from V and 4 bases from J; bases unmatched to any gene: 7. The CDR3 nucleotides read TGTGCCAGCAGTTACGGTCGGGGGGTGGGCACCGGGGAGCTGTTTTTT. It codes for CASSYGRGVGTGELFF.

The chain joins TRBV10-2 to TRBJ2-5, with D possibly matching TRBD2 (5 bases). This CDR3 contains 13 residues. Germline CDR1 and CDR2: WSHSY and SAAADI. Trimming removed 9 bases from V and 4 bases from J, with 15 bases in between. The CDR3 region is CASNVGGRETQYF. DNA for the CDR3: TGCGCCAGYAATGTCGGAGGCCGAGAGACCCAGTACTTC.

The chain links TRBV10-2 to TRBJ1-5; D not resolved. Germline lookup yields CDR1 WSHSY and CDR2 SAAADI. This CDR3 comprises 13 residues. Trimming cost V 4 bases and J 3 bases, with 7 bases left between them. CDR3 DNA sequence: TGCGCCAGCAGTGGGGCATACAATCAGCCCCAGCATTTT. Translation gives CASSGAYNQPQHF.

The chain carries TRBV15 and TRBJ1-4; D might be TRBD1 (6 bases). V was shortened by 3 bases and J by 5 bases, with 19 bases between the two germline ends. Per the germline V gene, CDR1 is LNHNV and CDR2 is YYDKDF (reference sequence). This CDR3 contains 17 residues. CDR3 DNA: TGTGCCACCAGCAGCAGTCACTCAGGGGCCTCCAATGAAAAACTGTTTTTT. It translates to CATSSSHSGASNEKLFF.

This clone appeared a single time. CDR3 DNA sequence: TGTGCCAGCAGCCAGTTCAGGGGGCTTGTAGAGACCCAGTACTTC. This encodes CASSQFRGLVETQYF. The chain recombines TRBV28 with TRBJ2-5; 8 positions agree with TRBD1. This CDR3 region has 15 residues. V shed 6 bases, J shed 4 bases, and the junction held 10 bases outside the gene matches. From germline, CDR1 is MDHEN and CDR2 SYDVKM.

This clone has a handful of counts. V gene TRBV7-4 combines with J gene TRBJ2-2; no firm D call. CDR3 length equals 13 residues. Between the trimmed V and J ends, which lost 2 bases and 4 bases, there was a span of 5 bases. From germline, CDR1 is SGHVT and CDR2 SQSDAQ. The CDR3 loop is CASSLPLTGELFF. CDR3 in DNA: TGTGCCAGCAGCTTACCACTCACCGGGGAGCTGTTTTTT.

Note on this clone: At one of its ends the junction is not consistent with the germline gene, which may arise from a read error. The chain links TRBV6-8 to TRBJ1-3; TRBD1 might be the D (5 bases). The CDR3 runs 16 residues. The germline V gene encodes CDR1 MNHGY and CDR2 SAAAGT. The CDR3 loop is CAISGHRFYSGNTIYF. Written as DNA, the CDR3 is TGTGCCATCAGTGGTCACAGGTTTTACTCTGGAAACACCATATATTTT.

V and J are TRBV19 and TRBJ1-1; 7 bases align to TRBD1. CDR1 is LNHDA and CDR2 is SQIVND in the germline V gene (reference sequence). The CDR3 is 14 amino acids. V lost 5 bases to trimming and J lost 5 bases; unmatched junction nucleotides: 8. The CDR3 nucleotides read TGTGCCAGTAGTGCGACAGGGTTAGAGACTGAAGCTTTCTTT. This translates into CASSATGLETEAFF.

In DNA form, the CDR3 reads TGTGCCAGCAGCTTAGAGGGGCATAACACCGGGGAGCTGTTTTTT. This encodes CASSLEGHNTGELFF. V and J are TRBV11-3 and TRBJ2-2; perhaps TRBD1 as D (5 bases). This CDR3 is built from 15 residues. Per the germline V gene, CDR1 is SGHNT and CDR2 is YENEEA. V lost 0 bases and J lost 2, with 7 bases in between.

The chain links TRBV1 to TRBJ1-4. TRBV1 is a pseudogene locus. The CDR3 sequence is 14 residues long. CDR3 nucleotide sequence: TGCGCCAGCAGCCAATCCGGGACTAATGAAAAACTGTTTTTT. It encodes CASSQSGTNEKLFF.

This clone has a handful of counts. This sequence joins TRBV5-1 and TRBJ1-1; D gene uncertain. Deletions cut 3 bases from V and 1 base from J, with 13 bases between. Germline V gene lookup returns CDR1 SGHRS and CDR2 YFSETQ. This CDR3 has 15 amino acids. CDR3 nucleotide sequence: TGCGCCAGCAGCTCAACTGCAAGTACGAACACTGAAGCTTTCTTT. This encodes CASSSTASTNTEAFF.

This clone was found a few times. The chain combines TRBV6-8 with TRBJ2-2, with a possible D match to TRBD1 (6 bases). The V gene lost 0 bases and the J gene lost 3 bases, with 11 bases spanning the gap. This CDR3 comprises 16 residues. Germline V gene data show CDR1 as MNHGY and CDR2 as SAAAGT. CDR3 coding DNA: TGTGCCAGCAGTTACTCGGCAGGGGAGTACACCGGGGAGCTGTTTTTT. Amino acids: CASSYSAGEYTGELFF.

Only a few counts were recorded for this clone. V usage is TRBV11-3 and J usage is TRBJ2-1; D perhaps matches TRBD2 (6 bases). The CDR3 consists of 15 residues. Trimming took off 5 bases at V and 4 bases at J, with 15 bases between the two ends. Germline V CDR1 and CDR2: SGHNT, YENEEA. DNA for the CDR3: TGTGCCAGCAGCCGGGAGACGGGGACTTACAATGAGCAGTTCTTC. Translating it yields CASSRETGTYNEQFF.

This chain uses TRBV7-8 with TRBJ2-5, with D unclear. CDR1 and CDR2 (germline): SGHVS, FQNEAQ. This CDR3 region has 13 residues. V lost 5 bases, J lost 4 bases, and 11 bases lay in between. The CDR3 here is CASSPPGVETQYF. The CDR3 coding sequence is TGTGCCAGCAGCCCCCCGGGCGTAGAGACCCAGTACTTC. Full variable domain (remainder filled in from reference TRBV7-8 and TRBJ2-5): GAGVSQSPRYKVAKRGQDVALRCDPISGHVSLFWYQQALGQGPEFLTYFQNEAQLDKSGLPSDRFFAERPEGSVSTLKIQRTQQEDSAVYLCASSPPGVETQYFGPGTRLLVL.

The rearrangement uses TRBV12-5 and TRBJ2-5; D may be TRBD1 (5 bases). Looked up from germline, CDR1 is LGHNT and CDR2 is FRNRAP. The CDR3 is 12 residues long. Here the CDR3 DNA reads TGTGCCACCGCTCAGGGTAGCGAGACCCAGTACTTC. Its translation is CATAQGSETQYF.